The present TCR beta chain was sequenced within a study of T cell clusters in autoimmune cytopenias. Each sample's input was 200 to 250 ng genomic DNA, 30,000 to 45,000 genome equivalents. The CDR3 length is 15 residues. From germline, CDR1 is SGHNT and CDR2 YYREEE (reference sequence). TRB rearrangements were amplified by touch-down multiplex PCR with mixed TRB-A/B primers. TCRdb re-called the multiplex PCR reads and shows each CDR3 protein once, DNA omitted. The listing records roughly 2,500 distinct CDR3 sequences. These sequences were also reported in another study, on T cell repertoires in aging, cancer and after chemotherapy. From that report: Age-matched healthy donors had significantly more diverse, less clonal blood TCR repertoires than untreated cancer patients. Healthy donors lost TCR diversity with age mainly through richness, cancer patients through richness and evenness. Rebound thymic output was suggested by rising median generation probability during chemotherapy in each cancer cohort.

Sequencing was performed on peripheral blood. This chain links TRBV5-4 with TRBJ2-5; TCRdb reports TRBD1, a call that lacks DNA to check it against. The TCR sequence derives from a human donor with an autoimmune cytopenia or autoimmune hepatitis (not recorded which). CDR3: CASTQGGGNQETQYF.